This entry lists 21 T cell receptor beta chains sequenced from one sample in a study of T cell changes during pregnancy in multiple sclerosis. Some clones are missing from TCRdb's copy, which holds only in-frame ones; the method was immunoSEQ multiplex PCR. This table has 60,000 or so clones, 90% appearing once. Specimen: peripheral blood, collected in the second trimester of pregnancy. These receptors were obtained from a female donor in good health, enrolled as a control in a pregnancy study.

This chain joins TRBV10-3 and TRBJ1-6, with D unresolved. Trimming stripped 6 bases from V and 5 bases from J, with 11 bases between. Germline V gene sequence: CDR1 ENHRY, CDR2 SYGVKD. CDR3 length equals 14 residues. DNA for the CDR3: TGTGCCATCAGAGGATCCGGGGATAATTCACCCCTCCACTTT. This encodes CAIRGSGDNSPLHF.

DNA of the CDR3: TGTGCCAGCAGTGAAGCCAAGTGGTCGCCGGGCCAAGAGACCCAGTACTTC. Translation: CASSEAKWSPGQETQYF. V gene TRBV6-1 combines with J gene TRBJ2-5, with D unclear. The CDR3 is made up of 17 amino acids. V was clipped by 0 bases and J by 1 base, with 15 bases between them. From germline, CDR1 is MNHNS and CDR2 SASEGT.

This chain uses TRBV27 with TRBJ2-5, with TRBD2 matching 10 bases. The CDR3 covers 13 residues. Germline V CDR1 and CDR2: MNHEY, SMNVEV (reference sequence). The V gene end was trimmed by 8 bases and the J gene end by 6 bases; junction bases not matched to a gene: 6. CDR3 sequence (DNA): TGTGCCAGCGGACTAGCGGCTTCGAAGACCCAGTACTTC. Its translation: CASGLAASKTQYF.

CDR3 in amino acids: CASSARGQFF. In DNA, the CDR3 is TGTGCCAGCAGTGCCCGGGGGCAGTTCTTC. V is TRBV28 and J is TRBJ2-1; the D gene is possibly TRBD2 (5 bases). V dropped 5 bases and J dropped 12 bases, with 8 bases sitting between them. Germline V CDR1 and CDR2: MDHEN, SYDVKM. The CDR3 totals 10 residues. Full variable domain (outside the CDR3, taken from reference TRBV28 and TRBJ2-1): DVKVTQSSRYLVKRTGEKVFLECVQDMDHENMFWYRQDPGLGLRLIYFSYDVKMKEKGDIPEGYSVSREKKERFSLILESASTNQTSMYLCASSARGQFFGPGTRLTVL.

In DNA, the CDR3 is TGTGCCAGCAGGGATGGGACAGATCTGGAAGGCTACACCTTC. Translated: CASRDGTDLEGYTF. This chain uses TRBV27 with TRBJ1-2; 7 bases line up with TRBD1. The CDR3 contains 14 residues. Germline V gene sequence: CDR1 MNHEY, CDR2 SMNVEV (reference sequence). Unmatched junction bases numbered 12, after V lost 6 bases and J lost 8 bases.

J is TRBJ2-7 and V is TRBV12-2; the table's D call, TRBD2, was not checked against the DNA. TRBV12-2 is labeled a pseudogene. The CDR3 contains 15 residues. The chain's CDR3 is CASRLVRLASDEQYF. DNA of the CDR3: TGTGCAAGTCGCTTAGTCCGGCTAGCGAGCGACGAGCAGTACTTC.

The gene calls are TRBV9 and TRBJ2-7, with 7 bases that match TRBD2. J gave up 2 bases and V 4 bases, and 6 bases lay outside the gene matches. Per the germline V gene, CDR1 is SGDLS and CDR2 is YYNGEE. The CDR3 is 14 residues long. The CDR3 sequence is CASSPLGGTYEQYF. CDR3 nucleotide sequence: TGTGCCAGCAGCCCCCTGGGGGGGACCTACGAGCAGTACTTC. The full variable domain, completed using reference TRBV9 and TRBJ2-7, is DSGVTQTPKHLITATGQRVTLRCSPRSGDLSVYWYQQSLDQGLQFLIQYYNGEERAKGNILERFSAQQFPDLHSELNLSSLELGDSALYFCASSPLGGTYEQYFGPGTRLTVT.

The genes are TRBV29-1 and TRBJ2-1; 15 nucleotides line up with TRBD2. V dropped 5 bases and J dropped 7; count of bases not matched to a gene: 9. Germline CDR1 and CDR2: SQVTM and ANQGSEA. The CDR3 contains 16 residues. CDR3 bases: TGCAGCGTTCGGACTAGCGGGGGGGCCACGGGGAATGAGCAGTTCTTC. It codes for CSVRTSGGATGNEQFF.

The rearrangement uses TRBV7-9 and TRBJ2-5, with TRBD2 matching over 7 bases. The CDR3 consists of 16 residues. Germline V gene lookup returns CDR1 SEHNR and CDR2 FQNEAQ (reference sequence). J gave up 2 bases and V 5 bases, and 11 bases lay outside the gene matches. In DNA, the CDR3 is TGTGCCAGCAGCCTTTGGGGAGGGATTCGTCAAGAGACCCAGTACTTC. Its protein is CASSLWGGIRQETQYF.

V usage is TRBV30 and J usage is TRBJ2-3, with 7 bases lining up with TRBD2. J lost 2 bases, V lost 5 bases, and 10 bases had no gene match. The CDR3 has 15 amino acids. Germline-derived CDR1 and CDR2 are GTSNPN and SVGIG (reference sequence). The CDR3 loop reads CAWAEYSGHTDTQYF. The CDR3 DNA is TGTGCCTGGGCCGAATATAGCGGGCACACAGATACGCAGTATTTT.

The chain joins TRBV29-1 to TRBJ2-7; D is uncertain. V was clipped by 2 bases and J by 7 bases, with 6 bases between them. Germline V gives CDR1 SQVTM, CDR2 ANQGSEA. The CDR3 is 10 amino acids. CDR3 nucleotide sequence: TGCAGCGTTGAAAACAGTGAGCAGTACTTC. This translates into CSVENSEQYF.

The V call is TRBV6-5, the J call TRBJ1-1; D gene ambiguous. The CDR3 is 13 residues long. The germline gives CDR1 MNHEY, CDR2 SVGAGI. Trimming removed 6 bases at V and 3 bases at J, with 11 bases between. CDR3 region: CASRSRVDTEAFF. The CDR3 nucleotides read TGTGCCAGCAGGTCGCGGGTGGACACTGAAGCTTTCTTT.

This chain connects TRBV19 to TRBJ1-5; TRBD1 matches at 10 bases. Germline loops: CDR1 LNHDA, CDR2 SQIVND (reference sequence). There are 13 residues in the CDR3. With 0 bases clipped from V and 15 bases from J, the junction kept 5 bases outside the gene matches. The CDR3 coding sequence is TGTGCCAGTAGTATAGACCTACGGACAGGGGGGCATTTT. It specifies CASSIDLRTGGHF.

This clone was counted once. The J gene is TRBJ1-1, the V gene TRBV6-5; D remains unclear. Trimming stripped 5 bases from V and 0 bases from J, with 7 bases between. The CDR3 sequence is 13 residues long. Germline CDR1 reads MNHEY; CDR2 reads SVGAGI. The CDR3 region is CASSGLLNTEAFF. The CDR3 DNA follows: TGTGCCAGCAGTGGGCTGCTGAACACTGAAGCTTTCTTT.

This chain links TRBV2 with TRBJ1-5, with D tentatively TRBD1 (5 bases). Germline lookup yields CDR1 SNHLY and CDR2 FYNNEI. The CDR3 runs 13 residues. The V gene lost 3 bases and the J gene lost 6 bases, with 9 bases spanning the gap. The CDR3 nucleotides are TGTGCCAGCAGTGACTGGGGGGGTCAGCCCCAGCATTTT. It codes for CASSDWGGQPQHF.

The CDR3 reads CASSQGSGGSYEQYF. The CDR3, as DNA: TGTGCCAGCAGCCAAGGGTCGGGGGGCTCCTACGAGCAGTACTTC. The chain combines TRBV4-2 with TRBJ2-7; 7 nucleotides line up with TRBD2. Trimming at V came to 1 base and at J to 0 bases, leaving 3 bases not matched to a gene. Germline V lookup: CDR1 LGHNA, CDR2 YNFKEQ. This CDR3 comprises 15 residues.

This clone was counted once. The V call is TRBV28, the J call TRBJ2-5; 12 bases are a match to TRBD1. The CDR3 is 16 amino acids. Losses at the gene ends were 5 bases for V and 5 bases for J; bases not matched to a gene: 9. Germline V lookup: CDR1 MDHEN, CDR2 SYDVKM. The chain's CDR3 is CASSSPGQGARETQYF. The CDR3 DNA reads TGTGCCAGCAGTAGCCCGGGACAGGGGGCCCGGGAGACCCAGTACTTC. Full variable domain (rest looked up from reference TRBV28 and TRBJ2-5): DVKVTQSSRYLVKRTGEKVFLECVQDMDHENMFWYRQDPGLGLRLIYFSYDVKMKEKGDIPEGYSVSREKKERFSLILESASTNQTSMYLCASSSPGQGARETQYFGPGTRLLVL.

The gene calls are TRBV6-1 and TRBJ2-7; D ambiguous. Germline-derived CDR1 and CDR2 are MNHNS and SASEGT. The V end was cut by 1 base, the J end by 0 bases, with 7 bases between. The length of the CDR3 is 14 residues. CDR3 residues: CASSEGHPSYEQYF. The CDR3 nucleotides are TGTGCCAGCAGTGAAGGGCACCCCTCCTACGAGCAGTACTTC.

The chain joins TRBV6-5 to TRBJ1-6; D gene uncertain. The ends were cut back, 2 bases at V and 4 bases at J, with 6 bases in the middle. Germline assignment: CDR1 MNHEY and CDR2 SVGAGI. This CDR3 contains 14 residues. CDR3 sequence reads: CASSYGQYNSPLHF. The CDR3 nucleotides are TGTGCCAGCAGTTACGGCCAGTATAATTCACCCCTCCACTTT.

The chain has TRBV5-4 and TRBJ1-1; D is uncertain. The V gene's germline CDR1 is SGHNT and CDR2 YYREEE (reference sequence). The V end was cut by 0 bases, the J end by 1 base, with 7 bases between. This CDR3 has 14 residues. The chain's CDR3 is CASSLVRENTEAFF. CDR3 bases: TGTGCCAGCAGCTTGGTGAGGGAGAACACTGAAGCTTTCTTT.

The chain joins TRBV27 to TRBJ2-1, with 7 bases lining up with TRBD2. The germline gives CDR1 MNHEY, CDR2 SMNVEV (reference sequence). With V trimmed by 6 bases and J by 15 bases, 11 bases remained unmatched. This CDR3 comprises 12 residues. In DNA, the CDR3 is TGTGCCAGCAGCCCCATGAGCGGGATCGTGTTCTTC. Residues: CASSPMSGIVFF.